Presented here are 10 T cell receptor beta chains from one specimen sequenced in a study of T cell changes during pregnancy in multiple sclerosis. Produced via immunoSEQ multiplex PCR; TCRdb's table is partial and in-frame only. In the table there are more than 95,000 clones, roughly 92% of which are singletons. Here the sequenced sample was peripheral blood, taken after pregnancy. The receptor source for this set is a female donor with multiple sclerosis, enrolled in a pregnancy study.

The chain has TRBV19 and TRBJ1-6; 10 bases are shared with TRBD1. Germline CDR1 and CDR2: LNHDA and SQIVND (reference sequence). V lost 3 bases, J lost 8 bases, and 4 bases stayed unmatched. This CDR3 region has 15 residues. The DNA for the CDR3 is TGTGCCAGTAGTATGACAGGGGGCGCGGATTCACCCCTCCACTTT. Its protein product is CASSMTGGADSPLHF.

V usage is TRBV7-8 and J usage is TRBJ2-1, with D possibly TRBD1 on 7 matching bases. This CDR3 is built from 15 residues. V was cut by 0 bases and J by 7 bases, with 13 bases left in between. CDR1 is SGHVS, CDR2 FQNEAQ, per germline. Written as DNA, the CDR3 is TGTGCCAGCAGCTTAGCTTCAGGGGGGATAAATGAGCAGTTCTTC. Protein: CASSLASGGINEQFF.

The count of this clone is one. The gene calls are TRBV28 and TRBJ2-7; 9 bases align to TRBD1. V lost 5 bases, J lost 1 base, and 3 bases stayed unmatched. The CDR3 has 14 residues. The V gene's germline CDR1 is MDHEN and CDR2 SYDVKM. CDR3 in amino acids: CASSRDRESYEQYF. The CDR3, as DNA: TGTGCCAGCAGTCGGGACAGGGAATCCTACGAGCAGTACTTC. The variable domain in full, with the rest retrieved from reference TRBV28 and TRBJ2-7, is DVKVTQSSRYLVKRTGEKVFLECVQDMDHENMFWYRQDPGLGLRLIYFSYDVKMKEKGDIPEGYSVSREKKERFSLILESASTNQTSMYLCASSRDRESYEQYFGPGTRLTVT.

The chain employs TRBV11-2 and TRBJ2-7; D perhaps matches TRBD1 (5 bases). The germline CDR1 and CDR2 sequences are SGHAT and FQNNGV. Trimming removed 1 base at V and 0 bases at J, with 10 bases between. The CDR3 consists of 15 residues. The CDR3 sequence: CASSLGRRVSYEQYF. For the CDR3, the DNA is TGTGCCAGCAGCTTAGGGCGCAGGGTCTCCTACGAGCAGTACTTC.

J is TRBJ2-7 and V is TRBV19; tentatively, D is TRBD2 (5 bases). The germline V gene has CDR1 LNHDA and CDR2 SQIVND (reference sequence). Trimming left V 2 bases short and J 0 bases short, with 8 bases between. The CDR3 has 14 residues. DNA of the CDR3: TGTGCCAGTAGTATATCGGGAAGCTCCTACGAGCAGTACTTC. This translates into CASSISGSSYEQYF.

V and J are TRBV5-1 and TRBJ2-1; perhaps TRBD2 as D (5 bases). CDR3 size: 19 residues. CDR1 is SGHRS, CDR2 YFSETQ, per germline. V was shortened by 6 bases and J by 5 bases, with 30 bases between the two germline ends. The CDR3 is CASTPSNRRTLPADNEQFF. CDR3 in DNA: TGCGCCAGCACCCCGTCTAATAGGAGGACTCTCCCCGCGGACAATGAGCAGTTCTTC.

This chain connects TRBV7-8 to TRBJ2-7, with D possibly matching TRBD2 (5 bases). The CDR3 extends over 16 amino acids. V lost 4 bases to trimming and J lost 5 bases, with 21 bases between them. The germline gives CDR1 SGHVS, CDR2 FQNEAQ. The CDR3 reads CASSSRTGSHLHEQYF. DNA for the CDR3: TGTGCCAGCAGCTCCCGGACGGGATCCCACCTCCACGAGCAGTACTTC.

The rearrangement joins TRBV6-6 to TRBJ2-5, with D maybe TRBD1 (6 bases). The CDR3 has 14 amino acids. The V end lost 6 bases, the J end lost 1 base, and 12 bases lay between the germline ends. CDR1 MNHNY and CDR2 SVGAGI come from the germline V gene (reference sequence). CDR3 nucleotide sequence: TGTGCCAGCAGCCGACAGGACCTCCAAGAGACCCAGTACTTC. It yields the protein CASSRQDLQETQYF.

This chain joins TRBV5-4 and TRBJ2-7; maybe TRBD2 (6 bases). The CDR3 length is 14 residues. Germline V CDR1 and CDR2: SGHNT, YYREEE (reference sequence). The V end was cut by 4 bases, the J end by 6 bases, with 17 bases between. The CDR3, as DNA: TGTGCCAGCAGCCAGATGGAGGGCGCTCGCGAGCAGTACTTC. Translating it yields CASSQMEGAREQYF.

The chain carries TRBV14 and TRBJ1-2; the D gene is possibly TRBD1 (6 bases). Trimming left V 4 bases short and J 6 bases short, with 15 bases between. Germline lookup yields CDR1 SGHDN and CDR2 FVKESK. This CDR3 is 14 amino acids long. The CDR3 loop reads CASSLLQGLDGYTF. In DNA form, the CDR3 reads TGTGCCAGCAGCCTTTTACAGGGTTTGGATGGCTACACCTTC.